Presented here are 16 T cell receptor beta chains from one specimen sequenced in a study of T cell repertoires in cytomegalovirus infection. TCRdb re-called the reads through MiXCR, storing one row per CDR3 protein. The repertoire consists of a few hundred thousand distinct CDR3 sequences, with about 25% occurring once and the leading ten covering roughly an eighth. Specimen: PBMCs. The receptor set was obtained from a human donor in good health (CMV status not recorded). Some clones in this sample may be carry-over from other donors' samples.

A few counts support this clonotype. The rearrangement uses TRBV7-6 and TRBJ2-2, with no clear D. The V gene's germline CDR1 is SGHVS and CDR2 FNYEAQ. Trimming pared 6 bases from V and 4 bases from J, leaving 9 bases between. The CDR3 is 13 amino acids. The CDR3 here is CASSSSSTGELFF. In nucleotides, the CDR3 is TGTGCCAGCAGTTCTAGTAGCACCGGGGAGCTGTTTTTT.

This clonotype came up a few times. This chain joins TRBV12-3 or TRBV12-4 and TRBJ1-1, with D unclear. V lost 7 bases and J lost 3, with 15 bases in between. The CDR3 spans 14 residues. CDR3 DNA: TGTGCCAGCACCTTGGACGGGCTGGACACTGAAGCTTTCTTT. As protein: CASTLDGLDTEAFF.

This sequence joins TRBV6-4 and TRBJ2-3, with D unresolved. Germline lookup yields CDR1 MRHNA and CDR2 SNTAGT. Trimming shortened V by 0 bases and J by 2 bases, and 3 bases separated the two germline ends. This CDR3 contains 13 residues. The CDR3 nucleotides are TGTGCCAGCAGTGACTCAGACACAGATACGCAGTATTTT. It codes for CASSDSDTDTQYF.

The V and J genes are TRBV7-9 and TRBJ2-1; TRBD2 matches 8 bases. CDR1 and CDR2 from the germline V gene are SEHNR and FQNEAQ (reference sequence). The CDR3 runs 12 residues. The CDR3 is CAGAGAGDEQFF. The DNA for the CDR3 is TGTGCGGGAGCGGGAGCTGGGGATGAGCAGTTCTTC.

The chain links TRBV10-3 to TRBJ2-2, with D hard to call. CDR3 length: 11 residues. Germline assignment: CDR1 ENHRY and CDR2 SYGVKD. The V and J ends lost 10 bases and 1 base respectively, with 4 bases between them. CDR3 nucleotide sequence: TGTGCCACCAGGAACACCGGGGAGCTGTTTTTT. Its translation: CATRNTGELFF.

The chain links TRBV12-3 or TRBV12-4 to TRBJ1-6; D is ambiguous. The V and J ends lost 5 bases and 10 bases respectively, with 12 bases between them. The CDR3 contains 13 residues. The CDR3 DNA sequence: TGTGCCAGCAGTGGCCAGGCTAAGTCACCCCTCCACTTT. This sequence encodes CASSGQAKSPLHF.

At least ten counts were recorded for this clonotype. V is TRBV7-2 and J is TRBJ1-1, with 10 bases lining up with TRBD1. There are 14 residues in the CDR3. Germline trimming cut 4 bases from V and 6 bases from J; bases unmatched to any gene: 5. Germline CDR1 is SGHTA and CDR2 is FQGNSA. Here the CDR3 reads CASSSGQGGAEAFF. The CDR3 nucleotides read TGTGCCAGCAGCTCTGGACAGGGGGGCGCTGAAGCTTTCTTT.

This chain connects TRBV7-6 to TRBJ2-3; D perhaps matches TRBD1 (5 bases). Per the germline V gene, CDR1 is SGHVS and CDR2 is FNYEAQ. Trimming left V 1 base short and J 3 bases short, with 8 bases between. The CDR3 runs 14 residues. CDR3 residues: CASSLEGATDTQYF. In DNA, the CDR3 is TGTGCCAGCAGCTTAGAAGGGGCGACAGATACGCAGTATTTT.

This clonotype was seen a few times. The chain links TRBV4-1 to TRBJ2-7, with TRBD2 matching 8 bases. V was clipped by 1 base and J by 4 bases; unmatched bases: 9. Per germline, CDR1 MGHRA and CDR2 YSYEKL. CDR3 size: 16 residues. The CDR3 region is CASSQGGAGVGYEQYF. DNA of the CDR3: TGCGCCAGCAGCCAAGGGGGAGCGGGAGTTGGTTACGAGCAGTACTTC.

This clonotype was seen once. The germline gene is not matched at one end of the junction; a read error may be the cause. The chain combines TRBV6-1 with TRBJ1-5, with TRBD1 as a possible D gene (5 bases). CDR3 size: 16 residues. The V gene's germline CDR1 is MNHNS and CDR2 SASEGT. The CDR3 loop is CVSSDLTVYSNQPQHF. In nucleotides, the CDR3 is TGTGTCAGCAGTGACTTGACAGTTTATAGCAATCAGCCCCAGCATTTT.

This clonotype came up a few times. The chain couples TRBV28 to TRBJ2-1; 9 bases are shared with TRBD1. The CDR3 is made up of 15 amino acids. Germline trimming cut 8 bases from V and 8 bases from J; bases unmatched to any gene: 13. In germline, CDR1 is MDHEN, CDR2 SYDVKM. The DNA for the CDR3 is TGTGCCAGCGGAGAGGGGGACAGGGTATCATATGAGCAGTTCTTC. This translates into CASGEGDRVSYEQFF.

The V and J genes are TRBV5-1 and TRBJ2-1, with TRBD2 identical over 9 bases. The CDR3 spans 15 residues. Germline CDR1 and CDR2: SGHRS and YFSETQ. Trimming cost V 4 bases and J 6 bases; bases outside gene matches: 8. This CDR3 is CASSIDSGSGNEQFF. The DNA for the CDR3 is TGCGCCAGCAGCATTGATAGCGGGAGCGGCAATGAGCAGTTCTTC. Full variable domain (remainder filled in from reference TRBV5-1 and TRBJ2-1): KAGVTQTPRYLIKTRGQQVTLSCSPISGHRSVSWYQQTPGQGLQFLFEYFSETQRNKGNFPGRFSGRQFSNSRSEMNVSTLELGDSALYLCASSIDSGSGNEQFFGPGTRLTVL.

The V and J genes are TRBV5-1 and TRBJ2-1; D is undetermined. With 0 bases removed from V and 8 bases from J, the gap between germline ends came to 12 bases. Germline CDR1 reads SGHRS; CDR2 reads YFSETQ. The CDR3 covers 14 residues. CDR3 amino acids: CASSLALFSDEQFF. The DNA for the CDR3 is TGCGCCAGCAGCTTGGCGCTGTTCTCCGATGAGCAGTTCTTC. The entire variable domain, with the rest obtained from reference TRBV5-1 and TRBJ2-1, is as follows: KAGVTQTPRYLIKTRGQQVTLSCSPISGHRSVSWYQQTPGQGLQFLFEYFSETQRNKGNFPGRFSGRQFSNSRSEMNVSTLELGDSALYLCASSLALFSDEQFFGPGTRLTVL.

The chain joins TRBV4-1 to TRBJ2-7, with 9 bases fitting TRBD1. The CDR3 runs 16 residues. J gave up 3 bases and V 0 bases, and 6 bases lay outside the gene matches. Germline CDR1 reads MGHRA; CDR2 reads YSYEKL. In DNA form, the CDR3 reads TGCGCCAGCAGCCAAGAGTCCCGGGACAGGGACTACGAGCAGTACTTC. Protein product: CASSQESRDRDYEQYF.

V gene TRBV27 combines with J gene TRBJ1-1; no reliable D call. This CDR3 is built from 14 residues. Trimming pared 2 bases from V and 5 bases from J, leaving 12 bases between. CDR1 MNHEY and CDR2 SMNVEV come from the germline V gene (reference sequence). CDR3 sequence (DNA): TGTGCCAGCAGTTTAAACACTGGGGAGACTGAAGCTTTCTTT. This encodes CASSLNTGETEAFF.

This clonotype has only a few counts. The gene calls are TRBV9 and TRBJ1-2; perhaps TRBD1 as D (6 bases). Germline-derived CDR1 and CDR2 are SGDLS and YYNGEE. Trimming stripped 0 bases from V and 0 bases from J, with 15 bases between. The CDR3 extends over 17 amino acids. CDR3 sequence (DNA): TGTGCCAGCAGCGTAGCGGCAGGGACATTCCCTAACTATGGCTACACCTTC. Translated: CASSVAAGTFPNYGYTF.